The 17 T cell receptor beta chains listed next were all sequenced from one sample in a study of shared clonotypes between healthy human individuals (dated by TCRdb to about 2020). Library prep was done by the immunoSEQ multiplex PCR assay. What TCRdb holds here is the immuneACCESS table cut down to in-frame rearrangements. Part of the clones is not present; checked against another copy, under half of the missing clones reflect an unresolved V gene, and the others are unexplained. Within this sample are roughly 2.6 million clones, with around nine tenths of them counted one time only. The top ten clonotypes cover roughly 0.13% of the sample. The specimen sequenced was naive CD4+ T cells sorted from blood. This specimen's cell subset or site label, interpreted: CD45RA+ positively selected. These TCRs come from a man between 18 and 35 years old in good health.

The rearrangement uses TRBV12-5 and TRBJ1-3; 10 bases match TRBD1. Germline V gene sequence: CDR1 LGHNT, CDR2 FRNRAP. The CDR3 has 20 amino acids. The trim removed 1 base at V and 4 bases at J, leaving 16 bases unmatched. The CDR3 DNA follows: TGTGCTAGTGGTTTGGCGTCCGAATGGGACAGGGGAATCGTGGGAAACACCATATATTTT. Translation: CASGLASEWDRGIVGNTIYF.

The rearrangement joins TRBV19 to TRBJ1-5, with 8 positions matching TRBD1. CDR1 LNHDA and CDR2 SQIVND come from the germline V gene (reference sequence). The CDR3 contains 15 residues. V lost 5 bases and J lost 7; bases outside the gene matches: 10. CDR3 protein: CASSGQGWMGQPQHF. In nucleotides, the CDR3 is TGTGCCAGTAGTGGACAGGGATGGATGGGACAGCCCCAGCATTTT.

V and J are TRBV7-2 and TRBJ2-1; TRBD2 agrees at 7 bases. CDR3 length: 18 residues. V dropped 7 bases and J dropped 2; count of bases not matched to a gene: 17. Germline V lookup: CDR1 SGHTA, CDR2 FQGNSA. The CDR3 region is CASTNRDYSFITYNEQFF. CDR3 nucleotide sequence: TGTGCCAGCACCAACCGGGACTATAGTTTTATCACCTACAATGAGCAGTTCTTC.

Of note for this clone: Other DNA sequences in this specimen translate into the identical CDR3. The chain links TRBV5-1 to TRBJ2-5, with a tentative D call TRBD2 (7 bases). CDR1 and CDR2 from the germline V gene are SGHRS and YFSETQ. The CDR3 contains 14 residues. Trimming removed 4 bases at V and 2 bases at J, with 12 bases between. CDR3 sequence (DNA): TGCGCCAGCAGCAGCGGGACAAGTCAAGAGACCCAGTACTTC. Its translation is CASSSGTSQETQYF.

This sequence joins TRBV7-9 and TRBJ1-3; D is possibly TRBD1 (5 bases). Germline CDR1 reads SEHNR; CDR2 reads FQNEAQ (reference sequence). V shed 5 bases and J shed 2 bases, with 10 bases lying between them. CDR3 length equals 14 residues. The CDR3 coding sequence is TGTGCCAGCAGCCCTCAAGGGGCTGGAAACACCATATATTTT. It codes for CASSPQGAGNTIYF.

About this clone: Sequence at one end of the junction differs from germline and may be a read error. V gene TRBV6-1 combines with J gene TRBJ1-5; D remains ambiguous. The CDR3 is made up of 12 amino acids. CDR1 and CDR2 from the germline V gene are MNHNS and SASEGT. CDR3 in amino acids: CASNGESGPKYF. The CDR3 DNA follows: TGTGCCAGCAATGGAGAATCGGGCCCTAAGTATTTT.

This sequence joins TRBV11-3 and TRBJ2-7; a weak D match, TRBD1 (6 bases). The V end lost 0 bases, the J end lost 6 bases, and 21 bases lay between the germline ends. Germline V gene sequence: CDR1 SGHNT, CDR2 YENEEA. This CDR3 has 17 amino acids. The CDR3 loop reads CASSLDLPLGAPGEQYF. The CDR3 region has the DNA TGTGCCAGCAGCTTAGATCTCCCATTGGGGGCTCCTGGCGAGCAGTACTTC.

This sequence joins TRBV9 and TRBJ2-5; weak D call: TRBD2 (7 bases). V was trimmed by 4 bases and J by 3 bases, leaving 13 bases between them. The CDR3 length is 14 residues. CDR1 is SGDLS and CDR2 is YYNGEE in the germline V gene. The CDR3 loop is CASSRRGGEETQYF. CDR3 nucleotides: TGTGCCAGCAGCCGAAGGGGGGGTGAAGAGACCCAGTACTTC.

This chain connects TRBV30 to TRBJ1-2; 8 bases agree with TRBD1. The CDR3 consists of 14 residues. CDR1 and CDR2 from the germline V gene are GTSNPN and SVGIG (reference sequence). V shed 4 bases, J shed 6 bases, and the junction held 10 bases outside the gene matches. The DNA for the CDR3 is TGTGCCTGGAATGGGCAGGGGGCGTATAATGGCTACACCTTC. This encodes CAWNGQGAYNGYTF.

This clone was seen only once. Here the CDR3 DNA reads TGTGCCAGCAGCCCCGGACAGGGGGCCTATCAGCCCCAGCATTTT. Translating gives CASSPGQGAYQPQHF. The V call is TRBV6-5, the J call TRBJ1-5; 11 bases line up with TRBD1. The CDR3 totals 15 residues. Trimming took 6 bases from V and 5 from J; bases not matched to a gene: 6. The germline gives CDR1 MNHEY, CDR2 SVGAGI.

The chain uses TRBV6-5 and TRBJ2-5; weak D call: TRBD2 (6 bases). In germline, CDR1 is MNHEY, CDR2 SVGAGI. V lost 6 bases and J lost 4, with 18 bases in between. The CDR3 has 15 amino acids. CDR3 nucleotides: TGTGCCAGCAGCCCCAATCGGGGGATTGGAGAGACCCAGTACTTC. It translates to CASSPNRGIGETQYF.

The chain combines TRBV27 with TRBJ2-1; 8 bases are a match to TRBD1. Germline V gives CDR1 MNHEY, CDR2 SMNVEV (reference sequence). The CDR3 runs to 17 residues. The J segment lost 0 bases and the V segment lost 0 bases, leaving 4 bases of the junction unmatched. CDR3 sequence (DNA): TGTGCCAGCAGTTTATCCCGGGACAGGCACTCCTACAATGAGCAGTTCTTC. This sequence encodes CASSLSRDRHSYNEQFF.

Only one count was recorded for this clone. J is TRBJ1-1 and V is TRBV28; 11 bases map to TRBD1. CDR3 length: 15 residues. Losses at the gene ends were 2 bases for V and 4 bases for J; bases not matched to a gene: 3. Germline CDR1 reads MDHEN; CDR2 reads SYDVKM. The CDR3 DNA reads TGTGCCAGCAGTTTAGGGACAGGGGGGGGCACTGAAGCTTTCTTT. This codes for CASSLGTGGGTEAFF.

The CDR3 is CASSDRSVDTQYF. CDR3 nucleotides: TGTGCCAGCAGTGATAGGTCTGTGGATACGCAGTATTTT. The rearrangement joins TRBV6-1 to TRBJ2-3; D is unclear. Germline-derived CDR1 and CDR2 are MNHNS and SASEGT. Trimming left V 3 bases short and J 6 bases short, with 10 bases between. This CDR3 has 13 amino acids.

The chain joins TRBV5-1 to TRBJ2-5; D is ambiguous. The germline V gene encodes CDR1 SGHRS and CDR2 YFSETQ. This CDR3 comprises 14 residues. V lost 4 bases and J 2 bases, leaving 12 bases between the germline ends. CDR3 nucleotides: TGCGCCAGCAGCGCTAACAGAATTCAAGAGACCCAGTACTTC. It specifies CASSANRIQETQYF.

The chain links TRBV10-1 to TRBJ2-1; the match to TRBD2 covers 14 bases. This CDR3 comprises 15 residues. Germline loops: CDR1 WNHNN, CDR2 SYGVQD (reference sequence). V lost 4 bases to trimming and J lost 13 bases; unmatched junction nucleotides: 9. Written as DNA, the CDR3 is TGCGCCAGCAGTGCCCCCGGGACTAGCGGGGGCCATCAGTTCTTC. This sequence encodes CASSAPGTSGGHQFF.

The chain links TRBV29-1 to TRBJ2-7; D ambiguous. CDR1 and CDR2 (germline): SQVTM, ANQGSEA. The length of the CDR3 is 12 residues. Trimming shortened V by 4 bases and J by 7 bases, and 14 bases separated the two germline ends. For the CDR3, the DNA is TGCAGCGTTGTAGAAGGGCTGGAGGAGCAGTACTTC. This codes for CSVVEGLEEQYF.